This entry concerns a single TCR beta chain. Its specificity is not known. This specimen comes from a study of cytomegalovirus exposure and HLA in healthy donors. Study outcomes and limitations: By a later analysis, the bulk of CMV-associated TCR beta chains appeared HLA-restricted.

When sampled, the donors appeared nominally healthy, though they likely had unrecorded immune exposures. The V end lost 4 bases, the J end lost 15 bases, and 16 bases lay between the germline ends. Germline loops: CDR1 LNHDA, CDR2 SQIVND (reference sequence). The CDR3 consists of 12 residues. With 60 Vbeta and 13 Jbeta primers, the PCR was carried out. The repertoire was sequenced with immunoSEQ multiplex PCR; TCRdb's copy has only in-frame clones and lacks some. Found here are more than 130,000 clones; the top ten clones hold roughly 2.7%. The chain has TRBV19 and TRBJ2-1; D remains ambiguous. The sequence was obtained from a man aged 40-50 years in good health and CMV-seronegative. Sequencing was performed on PBMCs. The CDR3 region is CASSNLESNLFF. For the CDR3, the DNA is TGTGCCAGTAGTAATCTTGAATCTAATTTGTTCTTC.